This T cell receptor beta chain was recorded in a study of patients with pleural tuberculosis. CDR3 length equals 14 residues. Trimming at V came to 4 bases and at J to 9 bases, leaving 11 bases not matched to a gene. Looked up from germline, CDR1 is SNHLY and CDR2 is FYNNEI. TCRdb reprocessed the reads via MiXCR and lists one record per CDR3 protein. The sample yields almost 30,000 distinct CDR3 sequences, 18% seen once. The sample holds many counts of this clonotype. Sequencing input: peripheral blood. V is TRBV2 and J is TRBJ1-1, with 7 bases fitting TRBD1. This TCR was recovered from a human donor with pleural tuberculosis. The CDR3 DNA reads TGTGCCAGCAGTGTGGGAGGGGGCGGCGAGAAAGCTTTCTTT. This gives the protein CASSVGGGGEKAFF.